Each of the 8 T cell receptor beta chains below was sequenced from the same sample in a study of CD8 T cells in Susac syndrome. An amount of RNA that ranged from roughly 0.45 to 1 ug was reverse transcribed with random hexamers. TCRdb called the immunoSEQ multiplex PCR reads again in MiXCR, with one record for every CDR3 protein. The table lists approximately 220,000 distinct CDR3 sequences, about 93% of them singletons. Sequenced: CD8+ T cells from PBMCs. These receptors were collected from a human donor with multiple sclerosis.

The CDR3 region is CSAHGSSTDTQYF. The CDR3 nucleotides read TGCAGTGCACACGGTTCTAGCACAGATACGCAGTATTTT. V usage is TRBV20-1 and J usage is TRBJ2-3; D remains unclear. The V end lost 6 bases, the J end lost 0 bases, and 10 bases lay between the germline ends. The CDR3 is 13 residues long. CDR1 is DFQATT and CDR2 is SNEGSKA in the germline V gene (reference sequence).

The DNA for the CDR3 is TGTGCCATCAGTGAGTTCGGGCTTCGAGGTGGCTACACCTTC. It specifies CAISEFGLRGGYTF. The V gene is TRBV10-3, the J gene TRBJ1-2; D uncertain. Germline-derived CDR1 and CDR2 are ENHRY and SYGVKD. The CDR3 consists of 14 residues. Trimming removed 1 base from V and 7 bases from J, with 13 bases in between.

This chain connects TRBV5-5 to TRBJ2-1, with 13 bases that match TRBD2. Germline V gene data show CDR1 as SGHKS and CDR2 as YYEKEE (reference sequence). V shed 0 bases, J shed 5 bases, and the junction held 14 bases outside the gene matches. The CDR3 covers 20 residues. In DNA form, the CDR3 reads TGTGCCAGCAGCTTGGCCAGTCCTCCACTAGCGGGAGGGCCAGACAATGAGCAGTTCTTC. Protein sequence: CASSLASPPLAGGPDNEQFF. Full variable domain (rest looked up from reference TRBV5-5 and TRBJ2-1): DAGVTQSPTHLIKTRGQQVTLRCSPISGHKSVSWYQQVLGQGPQFIFQYYEKEERGRGNFPDRFSARQFPNYSSELNVNALLLGDSALYLCASSLASPPLAGGPDNEQFFGPGTRLTVL.

J is TRBJ1-1 and V is TRBV29-1; no clear D gene. Germline V gene sequence: CDR1 SQVTM, CDR2 ANQGSEA. The CDR3 sequence is 10 residues long. V lost 7 bases, J lost 4 bases, and 7 bases lay in between. This CDR3 is CSGVGTEAFF. CDR3 DNA: TGCAGCGGAGTGGGCACTGAAGCTTTCTTT.

The chain is built from TRBV9 and TRBJ2-1; D possibly corresponds to TRBD1 (6 bases). Germline CDR1 reads SGDLS; CDR2 reads YYNGEE. V gave up 4 bases and J gave up 4 bases, with 9 bases separating them. The length of the CDR3 is 13 residues. CDR3 coding DNA: TGTGCCAGCAGCACACAGGGTTACAATGAGCAGTTCTTC. Translation: CASSTQGYNEQFF.

The CDR3 coding sequence is TGTGCCAGCAGCCGCGTAACAGATTTTCAAGAGACCCAGTACTTC. This translates into CASSRVTDFQETQYF. This sequence joins TRBV14 and TRBJ2-5, with D unresolved. Between the trimmed V and J ends, which lost 4 bases and 2 bases, there was a span of 14 bases. The CDR3 runs to 15 residues. The germline V gene has CDR1 SGHDN and CDR2 FVKESK.

This clonotype was seen a single time. CDR3 loop: CASSYSRVREQYF. Here the CDR3 DNA reads TGTGCCAGCAGTTACTCTCGGGTCCGCGAGCAGTACTTC. This chain links TRBV6-6 with TRBJ2-7; D is uncertain. Trimming took off 0 bases at V and 6 bases at J, with 9 bases between the two ends. The CDR3 has 13 amino acids. The V gene's germline CDR1 is MNHNY and CDR2 SVGAGI (reference sequence).

The CDR3 DNA reads as TGTGCCAGCAGCCCATCGGACAGTAGATATGGCTACACCTTC. As protein: CASSPSDSRYGYTF. The chain is built from TRBV7-8 and TRBJ1-2; D may be TRBD1 (6 bases). CDR1 SGHVS and CDR2 FQNEAQ come from the germline V gene. V lost 5 bases, J lost 5 bases, and 15 bases lay in between. This CDR3 has 14 amino acids.